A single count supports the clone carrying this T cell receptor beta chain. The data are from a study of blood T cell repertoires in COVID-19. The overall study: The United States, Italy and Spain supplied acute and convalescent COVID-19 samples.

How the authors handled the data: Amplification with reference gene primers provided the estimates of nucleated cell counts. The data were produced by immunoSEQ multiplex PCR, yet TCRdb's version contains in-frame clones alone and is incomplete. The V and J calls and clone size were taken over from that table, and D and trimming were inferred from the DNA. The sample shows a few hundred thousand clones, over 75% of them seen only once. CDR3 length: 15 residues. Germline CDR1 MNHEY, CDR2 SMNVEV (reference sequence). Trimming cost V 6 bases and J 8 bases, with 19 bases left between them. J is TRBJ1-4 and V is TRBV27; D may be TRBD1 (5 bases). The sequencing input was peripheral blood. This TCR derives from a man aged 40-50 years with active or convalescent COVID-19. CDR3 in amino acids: CASSPTPTAGEKLFF. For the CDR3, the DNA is TGTGCCAGCAGCCCAACCCCGACAGCCGGGGAAAAACTGTTTTTT.